Shown below are 11 T cell receptor beta chains from a single sample sequenced in a study of PD-1 blockade in classical Hodgkin lymphoma. In every patient, relapse followed autologous stem cell transplantation, while exposure to brentuximab vedotin differed. Assay: immunoSEQ multiplex PCR; the TCRdb copy retains only in-frame clones and omits some. The sample lists 25,000 to 35,000 clones, 60% to 75% occurring once. The sequences come from peripheral blood mononuclear cells (PBMCs), collected before the second cycle of nivolumab. Receptor source: a human donor with classical Hodgkin lymphoma.

The chain uses TRBV25-1 and TRBJ1-1; D unresolved. CDR1 is MGHDK and CDR2 is SYGVNS in the germline V gene. CDR3 size: 14 residues. V shed 3 bases and J shed 1 base, with 9 bases lying between them. The CDR3 region has the DNA TGTGCCAGCAGTGAGAGCACGGAGAACACTGAAGCTTTCTTT. It translates to CASSESTENTEAFF. Based on the CDR3 plus reference TRBV25-1 and TRBJ1-1, the full variable domain is EADIYQTPRYLVIGTGKKITLECSQTMGHDKMYWYQQDPGMELHLIHYSYGVNSTEKGDLSSESTVSRIRTEHFPLTLESARPSHTSQYLCASSESTENTEAFFGQGTRLTVV.

The rearrangement joins TRBV19 to TRBJ2-7, with D hard to call. Per the germline V gene, CDR1 is LNHDA and CDR2 is SQIVND (reference sequence). CDR3 length: 12 amino acids. Trimming cost V 0 bases and J 4 bases, with 4 bases left between them. The CDR3 loop reads CASSIEGYEQYF. The CDR3 coding sequence is TGTGCCAGTAGTATAGAGGGGTACGAGCAGTACTTC. The full variable domain, completed using reference TRBV19 and TRBJ2-7, is DGGITQSPKYLFRKEGQNVTLSCEQNLNHDAMYWYRQDPGQGLRLIYYSQIVNDFQKGDIAEGYSVSREKKESFPLTVTSAQKNPTAFYLCASSIEGYEQYFGPGTRLTVT.

The chain joins TRBV30 to TRBJ2-1; 10 bases agree with TRBD1. The trim removed 5 bases at V and 7 bases at J, leaving 5 bases unmatched. Germline V CDR1 and CDR2: GTSNPN, SVGIG (reference sequence). The CDR3 has 13 residues. The CDR3 nucleotides read TGTGCCTGGGGAGGACAGGGGGGAAATGAGCAGTTCTTC. It is translated as CAWGGQGGNEQFF.

This clone was seen only once. This rearrangement joins TRBV7-2 to TRBJ1-2; a possible D gene is TRBD1 (5 bases). Germline V gene lookup returns CDR1 SGHTA and CDR2 FQGNSA. The V end lost 5 bases, the J end lost 5 bases, and 18 bases lay between the germline ends. The CDR3 sequence is 15 residues long. DNA for the CDR3: TGTGCCAGCAGCCTTTCCGGGACCTCCTCTTATGGCTACACCTTC. Protein: CASSLSGTSSYGYTF.

This clone was seen more than once but under ten times. The chain has TRBV18 and TRBJ2-2, with no clear D. This CDR3 has 12 residues. The V end was cut by 4 bases, the J end by 5 bases, with 5 bases between. Germline V gene data show CDR1 as KGHSH and CDR2 as LQKENI. The CDR3 region is CASSLQTGELFF. CDR3 sequence (DNA): TGTGCCAGCTCACTTCAAACCGGGGAGCTGTTTTTT.

This sequence joins TRBV27 and TRBJ2-3; weak D call: TRBD1 (6 bases). Germline CDR1 is MNHEY and CDR2 is SMNVEV (reference sequence). The CDR3 length is 15 residues. V was pared by 3 bases and J by 2 bases, with 12 bases between. CDR3 in amino acids: CASSFTGSNTDTQYF. CDR3 sequence (DNA): TGTGCCAGCAGTTTTACAGGGTCTAACACAGATACGCAGTATTTT.

This clone came up a few times. The chain couples TRBV18 to TRBJ1-5; 8 positions agree with TRBD1. CDR3 length equals 16 residues. Germline V lookup: CDR1 KGHSH, CDR2 LQKENI. V dropped 2 bases and J dropped 3; count of bases not matched to a gene: 6. CDR3: CASSPSRTGHNQPQHF. The DNA of the CDR3 is TGTGCCAGCTCACCATCCCGGACAGGGCACAATCAGCCCCAGCATTTT. The full variable domain, its missing parts supplied by reference TRBV18 and TRBJ1-5, is NAGVMQNPRHLVRRRGQEARLRCSPMKGHSHVYWYRQLPEEGLKFMVYLQKENIIDESGMPKERFSAEFPKEGPSILRIQQVVRGDSAAYFCASSPSRTGHNQPQHFGDGTRLSIL.

This clone is medium-sized. CDR3 in DNA: TGTGCCAGCCGCACCCCAACTAGCGTGACCGGGGAGCTGTTTTTT. This encodes CASRTPTSVTGELFF. The chain joins TRBV7-9 to TRBJ2-2, with 7 nucleotides matching TRBD2. This CDR3 spans 15 amino acids. CDR1 and CDR2 from the germline V gene are SEHNR and FQNEAQ (reference sequence). The V and J ends lost 8 bases and 5 bases, in that order; junction bases with no gene match: 11.

This chain connects TRBV5-4 to TRBJ2-7, with D hard to call. V dropped 1 base and J dropped 5 bases, with 10 bases sitting between them. Germline V CDR1 and CDR2: SGHNT, YYREEE (reference sequence). The length of the CDR3 is 13 residues. The CDR3 here is CASSLIGYDEQYF. The CDR3, as DNA: TGTGCCAGCAGCTTGATAGGTTATGACGAGCAGTACTTC. Full variable domain (remainder filled in from reference TRBV5-4 and TRBJ2-7): ETGVTQSPTHLIKTRGQQVTLRCSSQSGHNTVSWYQQALGQGPQFIFQYYREEENGRGNFPPRFSGLQFPNYSSELNVNALELDDSALYLCASSLIGYDEQYFGPGTRLTVT.

The rearrangement joins TRBV11-2 to TRBJ2-3; unclear D gene. Germline V gene sequence: CDR1 SGHAT, CDR2 FQNNGV. Trimming removed 4 bases at V and 3 bases at J, with 5 bases between. This CDR3 has 12 residues. In DNA, the CDR3 is TGTGCCAGCAGCTCCGGGACAGATACGCAGTATTTT. Protein sequence: CASSSGTDTQYF.

The rearrangement joins TRBV11-1 to TRBJ2-3; maybe TRBD2 (6 bases). V was trimmed by 5 bases and J by 6 bases, leaving 12 bases between them. The length of the CDR3 is 13 residues. The germline gives CDR1 SGHAT, CDR2 FQDESV (reference sequence). The CDR3 nucleotides are TGTGCCAGCAGCCCGGACCGGGGGGATACGCAGTATTTT. As protein: CASSPDRGDTQYF.